The 13 T cell receptor beta chains in this list originate from one sample, sequenced in a study of vaccination and CD4 T cells after COVID-19. Using its own MiXCR run on the PCR reads, TCRdb lists one record per CDR3 protein. The top ten hold 5.8% of the sample, which has about 31,000 distinct CDR3 sequences, about 50% seen once. The sample's time point: late sampling 161 to 241 days after vaccination in three convalescent patients. Sequenced material: CD4+ T cells from blood, taken about 7 months after SARS-CoV-2 vaccination. These receptors were taken from a human donor who had recovered from COVID-19.

This clonotype has only a few counts. The rearrangement uses TRBV28 and TRBJ2-2, with a tentative D call TRBD2 (6 bases). There are 13 residues in the CDR3. The germline V gene encodes CDR1 MDHEN and CDR2 SYDVKM. V was shortened by 5 bases and J by 5 bases, with 9 bases between the two germline ends. The CDR3 spells CASSVDYTGELFF. In DNA, the CDR3 is TGTGCCAGCAGTGTGGACTATACCGGGGAGCTGTTTTTT. The variable domain in full, with the rest retrieved from reference TRBV28 and TRBJ2-2, is DVKVTQSSRYLVKRTGEKVFLECVQDMDHENMFWYRQDPGLGLRLIYFSYDVKMKEKGDIPEGYSVSREKKERFSLILESASTNQTSMYLCASSVDYTGELFFGEGSRLTVL.

The rearrangement uses TRBV9 and TRBJ2-5; 7 nucleotides align to TRBD2. From germline, CDR1 is SGDLS and CDR2 YYNGEE. Trimming removed 6 bases from V and 1 base from J; junction bases left unmatched: 15. CDR3 size: 17 residues. The chain's CDR3 is CASNTGGSGEGQETQYF. CDR3 in DNA: TGTGCCAGCAACACAGGAGGATCCGGGGAGGGCCAAGAGACCCAGTACTTC. The full variable domain, in which reference TRBV9 and TRBJ2-5 provide the parts outside the CDR3, is DSGVTQTPKHLITATGQRVTLRCSPRSGDLSVYWYQQSLDQGLQFLIQYYNGEERAKGNILERFSAQQFPDLHSELNLSSLELGDSALYFCASNTGGSGEGQETQYFGPGTRLLVL.

This chain connects TRBV6-2 or TRBV6-3 to TRBJ1-1; no reliable D call. The germline CDR1 and CDR2 sequences are MNHEY and SVGEGT. Trimming removed 8 bases from V and 0 bases from J, with 10 bases in between. The CDR3 spans 13 residues. The CDR3 DNA is TGTGCCAGCGGGAGGATCATGAACACTGAAGCTTTCTTT. Translation: CASGRIMNTEAFF.

The chain recombines TRBV11-2 with TRBJ1-1, with D maybe TRBD1 (5 bases). CDR3 length: 16 residues. Trimming took 4 bases from V and 4 from J, leaving 19 bases between them. Germline loops: CDR1 SGHAT, CDR2 FQNNGV. As DNA, the CDR3 is TGTGCCAGCAGCTCGGGGATGTCAGGGATCCCCACTGAAGCTTTCTTT. It specifies CASSSGMSGIPTEAFF.

The chain recombines TRBV15 with TRBJ2-3; a weak D match, TRBD2 (6 bases). Germline lookup yields CDR1 LNHNV and CDR2 YYDKDF (reference sequence). CDR3 length: 18 residues. V was clipped by 0 bases and J by 6 bases, with 22 bases between them. CDR3 nucleotide sequence: TGTGCCACCAGCAGAGATCCCCAACTAGCCGCCACCTCCGATACGCAGTATTTT. Its translation: CATSRDPQLAATSDTQYF.

This clonotype was observed a handful of times. V is TRBV6-1 and J is TRBJ2-7; 8 nucleotides align to TRBD2. Germline CDR1 MNHNS, CDR2 SASEGT. Unmatched junction bases numbered 8, after V lost 9 bases and J lost 4 bases. This CDR3 has 13 residues. The CDR3 DNA reads TGTGCCAGTTCTTCCCGGGAGGGGTACGAGCAGTACTTC. Its protein is CASSSREGYEQYF.

Only a few counts were recorded for this clonotype. The rearrangement uses TRBV7-9 and TRBJ2-3; 10 positions agree with TRBD1. This CDR3 has 12 residues. The germline V gene encodes CDR1 SEHNR and CDR2 FQNEAQ (reference sequence). V shed 8 bases and J 5 bases; nucleotides not matched to a gene: 1. The DNA of the CDR3 is TGTGCCAGCCGGGACAGGGGAGATACGCAGTATTTT. Protein sequence: CASRDRGDTQYF.

The table lists this clonotype with a few counts. This chain joins TRBV2 and TRBJ2-5; 13 bases align to TRBD2. Germline CDR1 is SNHLY and CDR2 is FYNNEI. The V segment lost 4 bases and the J segment 4 bases; nucleotides outside the gene matches: 6. This CDR3 is built from 16 residues. CDR3 DNA: TGTGCCAGCAGTGGATTAGGACTAGCGGGAGTAGAGACCCAGTACTTC. It is translated as CASSGLGLAGVETQYF. Full variable domain (remainder filled in from reference TRBV2 and TRBJ2-5): EPEVTQTPSHQVTQMGQEVILRCVPISNHLYFYWYRQILGQKVEFLVSFYNNEISEKSEIFDDQFSVERPDGSNFTLKIRSTKLEDSAMYFCASSGLGLAGVETQYFGPGTRLLVL.

This rearrangement joins TRBV7-8 to TRBJ2-7; D uncertain. From germline, CDR1 is SGHVS and CDR2 FQNEAQ. V was pared by 5 bases and J by 0 bases, with 8 bases between. The CDR3 is 13 residues long. The CDR3 loop reads CASSQAGSYEQYF. The CDR3 bases are TGTGCCAGCAGCCAGGCCGGCTCCTACGAGCAGTACTTC.

The chain is built from TRBV21-1 and TRBJ2-5. TRBV21-1 represents a pseudogene. CDR3 size: 13 residues. The CDR3 DNA follows: TGTGCCAGCCCTCGGTCGGTAGAAGAGACCCAGTACTTC. The encoded protein is CASPRSVEETQYF.

This chain uses TRBV20-1 with TRBJ1-5, with D possibly TRBD1 on 5 matching bases. V lost 1 base, J lost 4 bases, and 11 bases lay in between. This CDR3 region has 14 residues. Germline CDR1 reads DFQATT; CDR2 reads SNEGSKA (reference sequence). As DNA, the CDR3 is TGCAGTGCTAGAGGACAGACCTTTAATCAGCCCCAGCATTTT. As protein: CSARGQTFNQPQHF.

This clonotype was counted a few times. The chain has TRBV25-1 and TRBJ1-2, with no clear D. V was trimmed by 2 bases and J by 1 base, leaving 11 bases between them. Germline CDR1 and CDR2: MGHDK and SYGVNS. This CDR3 comprises 15 residues. In nucleotides, the CDR3 is TGTGCCAGCAGTGAACCCGGCAGCTTTAACTATGGCTACACCTTC. Translation: CASSEPGSFNYGYTF.

This clonotype was detected only a few times. The chain joins TRBV7-9 to TRBJ2-5, with D perhaps given as TRBD1 or TRBD2 (6 bases each). The V and J ends lost 5 bases and 0 bases respectively, with 10 bases between them. Per the germline V gene, CDR1 is SEHNR and CDR2 is FQNEAQ (reference sequence). The length of the CDR3 is 14 residues. The CDR3 region is CASSAGQYQETQYF. CDR3 nucleotide sequence: TGTGCCAGCAGCGCGGGACAATACCAAGAGACCCAGTACTTC.